The 20 T cell receptor beta chains in this list originate from one sample, sequenced in a study of lymphopenia after photon versus proton radiotherapy. Libraries were prepared by immunoSEQ multiplex PCR; TCRdb keeps only in-frame clonotypes and omits some of them. The sample consists of roughly 67,000 clones, approximately 91% of them appearing once. This specimen was peripheral blood, taken from a patient treated with photon-based radiotherapy. All receptors derive from a woman aged 70-85 years with pancreatic cancer.

V is TRBV19 and J is TRBJ1-5; 10 nucleotides line up with TRBD1. CDR1 is LNHDA and CDR2 is SQIVND in the germline V gene (reference sequence). This CDR3 is 18 amino acids long. The V gene end was trimmed by 2 bases and the J gene end by 0 bases; junction bases not matched to a gene: 7. The CDR3 DNA sequence: TGTGCCAGTAGTATACGGGACAGGGGCGGATATAGCAATCAGCCCCAGCATTTT. Encoded protein: CASSIRDRGGYSNQPQHF.

The chain joins TRBV18 to TRBJ2-1; 9 bases match TRBD2. There are 19 residues in the CDR3. V was pared by 3 bases and J by 1 base, with 13 bases of the junction left unmatched. Germline V lookup: CDR1 KGHSH, CDR2 LQKENI. The CDR3 loop reads CASSPPSLAGVSSYNEQFF. The DNA of the CDR3 is TGTGCCAGCTCACCCCCGTCCTTAGCGGGAGTTAGTTCCTACAATGAGCAGTTCTTC.

The chain couples TRBV15 to TRBJ2-5, with 9 bases fitting TRBD1. Germline V gene data show CDR1 as LNHNV and CDR2 as YYDKDF (reference sequence). CDR3 size: 17 residues. Trimming took 2 bases from V and 4 from J; bases not matched to a gene: 11. The CDR3 loop reads CATSRRTGEGSSETQYF. The CDR3 DNA reads TGTGCCACCAGCAGACGGACAGGGGAGGGGTCTTCAGAGACCCAGTACTTC.

V gene TRBV19 combines with J gene TRBJ2-2; TRBD1 agrees at 7 bases. Germline values: CDR1 LNHDA, CDR2 SQIVND (reference sequence). V was pared by 8 bases and J by 5 bases, with 14 bases of the junction left unmatched. The CDR3 runs to 16 residues. The CDR3 coding sequence is TGTGCCAGTCGCCCGCTCCGGGACAGCGGAACCGGGGAGCTGTTTTTT. Amino acid sequence: CASRPLRDSGTGELFF.

The chain is built from TRBV11-3 and TRBJ2-3, with TRBD2 identical over 8 bases. V dropped 5 bases and J dropped 4; count of bases not matched to a gene: 8. The CDR3 totals 15 residues. The germline gives CDR1 SGHNT, CDR2 YENEEA. Written as DNA, the CDR3 is TGTGCCAGCAGCCCTGGACTAGCCCTCTCAGATACGCAGTATTTT. Translating gives CASSPGLALSDTQYF. The full variable domain, its missing parts supplied by reference TRBV11-3 and TRBJ2-3, is EAGVVQSPRYKIIEKKQPVAFWCNPISGHNTLYWYLQNLGQGPELLIRYENEEAVDDSQLPKDRFSAERLKGVDSTLKIQPAELGDSAVYLCASSPGLALSDTQYFGPGTRLTVL.

The chain joins TRBV7-3 to TRBJ2-1; D is unresolved. The CDR3 is made up of 15 amino acids. The germline gives CDR1 SGHTA, CDR2 FQGTGA. Trimming cost V 2 bases and J 2 bases, with 10 bases left between them. The DNA of the CDR3 is TGTGCCAGCAGCTTAGACCTAGGGACCTACAATGAGCAGTTCTTC. Protein product: CASSLDLGTYNEQFF.

The V gene is TRBV6-1, the J gene TRBJ2-4; D may be TRBD2 (6 bases). The length of the CDR3 is 12 residues. CDR1 MNHNS and CDR2 SASEGT come from the germline V gene. Trimming stripped 4 bases from V and 8 bases from J, with 9 bases between. The CDR3 nucleotides are TGTGCCAGCAGTGGGTGGGGGGACATTCAGTACTTC. It encodes CASSGWGDIQYF.

The chain carries TRBV5-1 and TRBJ1-1; D call uncertain. The V end was cut by 4 bases, the J end by 1 base, with 11 bases between. The germline CDR1 and CDR2 sequences are SGHRS and YFSETQ. The CDR3 contains 14 residues. The CDR3 sequence: CASSPTDGNTEAFF. The CDR3 nucleotides read TGCGCCAGCAGCCCGACGGACGGGAACACTGAAGCTTTCTTT.

This clone was seen more than once but under ten times. The V call is TRBV4-3, the J call TRBJ2-1; possible D gene TRBD1, 5 bases. The CDR3 covers 17 residues. Germline V gives CDR1 LGHNA, CDR2 YSLEER. Trimming stripped 4 bases from V and 0 bases from J, with 16 bases between. The CDR3, as DNA: TGCGCCAGCAGCCCCGGCCTAGGGGCGAACTCCTACAATGAGCAGTTCTTC. Translating gives CASSPGLGANSYNEQFF.

The CDR3 DNA reads as TGTGCCAGCAGCCGCGGAGCCTACGAGCAGTACTTC. It codes for CASSRGAYEQYF. V and J are TRBV11-1 and TRBJ2-7; D not certain. In germline, CDR1 is SGHAT, CDR2 FQDESV (reference sequence). The CDR3 contains 12 residues. Trimming took off 5 bases at V and 2 bases at J, with 7 bases between the two ends.

This clone was found a few times. V gene TRBV7-3 combines with J gene TRBJ1-1; D unresolved. V lost 5 bases to trimming and J lost 1 base, with 11 bases between them. The germline V gene has CDR1 SGHTA and CDR2 FQGTGA. This CDR3 region has 14 residues. CDR3 DNA: TGTGCCAGCAGCCAATTCCCAGGGAACACTGAAGCTTTCTTT. Translated, it gives CASSQFPGNTEAFF.

The chain couples TRBV2 to TRBJ1-5; unclear D gene. The CDR3 is made up of 14 amino acids. The V and J ends lost 6 bases and 6 bases respectively, with 15 bases between them. The germline V gene has CDR1 SNHLY and CDR2 FYNNEI. CDR3 in DNA: TGTGCCAGCAGCCCTACTGAGATTCCTCAGCCCCAGCATTTT. This sequence encodes CASSPTEIPQPQHF.

This clone was seen once. The chain uses TRBV7-9 and TRBJ2-3; D remains ambiguous. This CDR3 has 11 amino acids. The germline V gene encodes CDR1 SEHNR and CDR2 FQNEAQ (reference sequence). V was cut by 3 bases and J by 6 bases, with 4 bases left in between. The DNA of the CDR3 is TGTGCCAGCAGCTTCGAGGATACGCAGTATTTT. It is translated as CASSFEDTQYF. Full variable domain (rest looked up from reference TRBV7-9 and TRBJ2-3): DTGVSQNPRHKITKRGQNVTFRCDPISEHNRLYWYRQTLGQGPEFLTYFQNEAQLEKSRLLSDRFSAERPKGSFSTLEIQRTEQGDSAMYLCASSFEDTQYFGPGTRLTVL.

The J gene is TRBJ2-2, the V gene TRBV9; no clear D. Germline V gene lookup returns CDR1 SGDLS and CDR2 YYNGEE. The length of the CDR3 is 15 residues. V was pared by 0 bases and J by 1 base, with 7 bases between. The DNA of the CDR3 is TGTGCCAGCAGCGTAGGTGGGGAGAACACCGGGGAGCTGTTTTTT. Residues: CASSVGGENTGELFF.

This clone was detected only once. The V call is TRBV19, the J call TRBJ2-1; D remains ambiguous. Germline loops: CDR1 LNHDA, CDR2 SQIVND (reference sequence). Trimming pared 0 bases from V and 8 bases from J, leaving 8 bases between. CDR3 length equals 13 residues. The CDR3, as DNA: TGTGCCAGTAGTATAGACCTACCGGATGAGCAGTTCTTC. As protein: CASSIDLPDEQFF.

This clone was observed once. The chain has TRBV19 and TRBJ2-5; D may be TRBD1 (8 bases). This CDR3 spans 14 amino acids. Germline lookup yields CDR1 LNHDA and CDR2 SQIVND (reference sequence). V shed 3 bases and J shed 4 bases, with 12 bases lying between them. The CDR3 bases are TGTGCCAGTAGTATTACAGGGGGGGGAGAGACCCAGTACTTC. Translation: CASSITGGGETQYF.

The chain is built from TRBV28 and TRBJ1-1, with D tentatively TRBD1 (5 bases). Trimming pared 5 bases from V and 10 bases from J, leaving 20 bases between. CDR3 length: 14 residues. Germline CDR1 and CDR2: MDHEN and SYDVKM. As DNA, the CDR3 is TGTGCCAGCAGTCCCCCGGACCGCCAGGGCCCAGCTTTCTTT. The encoded protein is CASSPPDRQGPAFF.

The chain combines TRBV11-2 with TRBJ1-5; a possible D gene is TRBD1 (5 bases). Germline V gene sequence: CDR1 SGHAT, CDR2 FQNNGV. V was clipped by 3 bases and J by 7 bases, with 16 bases between them. This CDR3 has 15 residues. The CDR3 protein is CASSLGDSSGQPQHF. The CDR3 DNA is TGTGCCAGCAGCTTGGGTGACAGTTCCGGGCAGCCCCAGCATTTT.

This chain uses TRBV6-1 with TRBJ2-1; 12 nucleotides match TRBD2. V trimming: 5 bases; J trimming: 8 bases; junction bases outside the gene matches: 4. Germline V gene lookup returns CDR1 MNHNS and CDR2 SASEGT. CDR3 length: 14 residues. CDR3 in amino acids: CASSWTSGTYEQFF. The DNA of the CDR3 is TGTGCCAGCAGTTGGACTAGCGGGACATATGAGCAGTTCTTC.

This clone is medium-sized within its sample. For the CDR3, the DNA is TGTGCCAGCAGCTTAGTCGGACAGGCTCGACTAGACTACGAGCAGTACTTC. Encoded protein: CASSLVGQARLDYEQYF. This chain uses TRBV7-2 with TRBJ2-7; possible D gene TRBD1, 7 bases. Germline V gene sequence: CDR1 SGHTA, CDR2 FQGNSA. The CDR3 contains 17 residues. Trimming shortened V by 1 base and J by 3 bases, and 19 bases separated the two germline ends. Full variable domain (rest looked up from reference TRBV7-2 and TRBJ2-7): GAGVSQSPSNKVTEKGKDVELRCDPISGHTALYWYRQSLGQGLEFLIYFQGNSAPDKSGLPSDRFSAERTGGSVSTLTIQRTQQEDSAVYLCASSLVGQARLDYEQYFGPGTRLTVT.